This T cell receptor beta chain stems from a study of spatial heterogeneity in lung cancer. As for the study in general: Sequences of the beta chain were consistently detected in greater numbers than alpha-chain sequences.

Every molecule of TCR cDNA had its own unique molecular identifier. TCRdb recomputed calls from the 5' RACE reads with MiXCR, one row per CDR3 protein. Among 9,500 to 14,000 distinct CDR3 sequences, less than 4.5% were seen once, and the ten largest hold 40% to 60%. The time point is: sample taken at primary tumor resection. Researchers sequenced whole RNA taken from tumor, nontumor lung or frozen PBMC without sorting. Comments on this clonotype: Its antigen is not identified.

Per germline, CDR1 MNHEY and CDR2 SVGEGT. The V end was cut by 5 bases, the J end by 4 bases, with 16 bases between. The length of the CDR3 is 15 residues. Study-wide results and caveats: Resection blood, more than follow-up blood, showed ubiquitous expanded tumor TCRs.

This specimen was PBMCs, taken at surgery. The chain has TRBV6-2 or TRBV6-3 and TRBJ2-3; D remains ambiguous. The receptor was isolated from a female donor with early-stage non-small cell lung cancer. This CDR3 reads CASSNRAAVADTQYF. The DNA for the CDR3 is TGTGCCAGCAGTAACCGGGCCGCCGTGGCAGATACGCAGTATTTT.